These 8 T cell receptor beta chains came from one sample sequenced in a study of blood T cell repertoires in COVID-19. The table came from immunoSEQ multiplex PCR; TCRdb's copy has only in-frame clones and leaves some out. This table holds 55,000 to 75,000 clones, 84% found once. Sequenced: peripheral blood. Receptors originate from an elderly man with COVID-19, enrolled during active disease.

The chain combines TRBV7-2 with TRBJ2-3, with D uncertain. This CDR3 is built from 14 residues. Trimming pared 0 bases from V and 1 base from J, leaving 5 bases between. The germline V gene encodes CDR1 SGHTA and CDR2 FQGNSA. CDR3 sequence reads: CASSLAVGTDTQYF. The DNA of the CDR3 is TGTGCCAGCAGCTTAGCAGTAGGCACAGATACGCAGTATTTT.

The chain is built from TRBV4-1 and TRBJ1-2; maybe TRBD1 (6 bases). CDR1 is MGHRA and CDR2 is YSYEKL in the germline V gene. This CDR3 is built from 13 residues. Trimming cost V 4 bases and J 7 bases, with 13 bases left between them. CDR3 amino acids: CASSPRQAAGYTF. CDR3 in DNA: TGCGCCAGCAGCCCGCGACAGGCGGCTGGCTACACCTTC.

The chain is built from TRBV6-2 or TRBV6-3 and TRBJ2-5; 8 bases are a match to TRBD2. CDR3 length equals 16 residues. The V and J ends lost 2 bases and 4 bases, in that order; junction bases with no gene match: 9. Germline V gives CDR1 MNHEY, CDR2 SVGEGT. The CDR3 here is CASSYERGGSRETQYF. The CDR3 nucleotides read TGTGCCAGCAGTTACGAACGGGGGGGGAGCCGAGAGACCCAGTACTTC.

This chain links TRBV27 with TRBJ1-2, with 7 bases fitting TRBD1. In germline, CDR1 is MNHEY, CDR2 SMNVEV (reference sequence). This CDR3 is built from 12 residues. V was clipped by 11 bases and J by 4 bases; unmatched bases: 7. The CDR3 sequence is CACRTGVYGYTF. The DNA for the CDR3 is TGTGCCTGCCGAACAGGGGTCTATGGCTACACCTTC.

The gene calls are TRBV4-3 and TRBJ2-1, with TRBD2 as a possible D gene (6 bases). V lost 0 bases to trimming and J lost 11 bases, with 14 bases between them. Germline V lookup: CDR1 LGHNA, CDR2 YSLEER. CDR3 length: 14 residues. DNA for the CDR3: TGCGCCAGCAGCCAAGATGGCGCGGCGGGGAAGCAGTTCTTC. Translated, it gives CASSQDGAAGKQFF.

This chain joins TRBV7-7 and TRBJ2-2; 8 nucleotides agree with TRBD2. Germline loops: CDR1 SSHAT, CDR2 FNYEAQ (reference sequence). V trimming: 3 bases; J trimming: 7 bases; junction bases outside the gene matches: 13. The length of the CDR3 is 17 residues. The CDR3 protein is CASSFSAQRGGDGELFF. In nucleotides, the CDR3 is TGTGCCAGCAGCTTCTCGGCGCAACGGGGGGGCGACGGGGAGCTGTTTTTT.

The V and J genes are TRBV28 and TRBJ1-2; TRBD1 might be the D (6 bases). V lost 3 bases and J lost 5, with 13 bases in between. The germline V gene has CDR1 MDHEN and CDR2 SYDVKM. There are 14 residues in the CDR3. The CDR3 spells CASSLRGGGYGYTF. CDR3 nucleotides: TGTGCCAGCAGTTTGAGGGGGGGCGGGTATGGCTACACCTTC.

This chain joins TRBV19 and TRBJ1-3; D is undetermined. V lost 3 bases and J 0 bases, leaving 9 bases between the germline ends. This CDR3 spans 15 amino acids. Germline-derived CDR1 and CDR2 are LNHDA and SQIVND (reference sequence). The CDR3 loop reads CASSITGNSGNTIYF. DNA of the CDR3: TGTGCCAGTAGTATTACCGGGAACTCTGGAAACACCATATATTTT.